This TCR beta chain was found in a study of response to subunit inactivated influenza vaccine. The CDR3 runs to 16 residues. CDR1 LNHNV and CDR2 YYDKDF come from the germline V gene (reference sequence). Trimming took 5 bases from V and 5 from J; bases not matched to a gene: 12. In its sample, this clonotype was seen a few times. TCRdb re-called the RT-PCR reads through MiXCR, storing one row per CDR3 protein. The data contain about 580,000 distinct CDR3 sequences, roughly 15% of them singletons. The sample in question was PBMCs from blood, obtained 11 to 12 days after vaccination. The gene calls are TRBV15 and TRBJ2-3; 8 bases match TRBD1. The clonotype originates from a man over 45 who received an inactivated influenza vaccine. This CDR3 is CATSRRRGQDRDTQYF. CDR3 nucleotides: TGTGCCACCAGCCGAAGGCGGGGACAGGATAGAGATACGCAGTATTTT.